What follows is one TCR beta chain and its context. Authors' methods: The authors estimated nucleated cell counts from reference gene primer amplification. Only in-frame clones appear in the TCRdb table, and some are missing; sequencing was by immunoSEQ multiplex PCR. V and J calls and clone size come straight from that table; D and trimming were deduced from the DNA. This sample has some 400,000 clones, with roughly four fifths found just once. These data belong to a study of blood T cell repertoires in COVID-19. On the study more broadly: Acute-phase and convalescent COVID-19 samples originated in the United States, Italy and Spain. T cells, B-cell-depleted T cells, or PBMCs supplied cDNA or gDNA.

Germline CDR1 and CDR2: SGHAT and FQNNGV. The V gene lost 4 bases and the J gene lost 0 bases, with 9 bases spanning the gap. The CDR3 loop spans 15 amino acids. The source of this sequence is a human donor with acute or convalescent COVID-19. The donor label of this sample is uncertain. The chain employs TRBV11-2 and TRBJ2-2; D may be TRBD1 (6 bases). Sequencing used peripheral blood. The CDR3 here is CASSSGQTNTGELFF. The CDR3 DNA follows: TGTGCCAGCAGCTCTGGACAGACGAACACCGGGGAGCTGTTTTTT.